A single sample is the source of the 24 T cell receptor beta chains below, sequenced in a study of blood T cell repertoires in COVID-19. TCRdb keeps only in-frame clones here, not all; method: immunoSEQ multiplex PCR. This repertoire shows over 85,000 clones, 88% found once; its top ten account for around 4.5%. The sequenced sample consisted of peripheral blood. The receptors come from a woman aged 80 or older with active COVID-19.

The chain couples TRBV7-6 to TRBJ1-1, with unresolved D. The ends were cut back, 1 base at V and 4 bases at J, with 13 bases in the middle. Germline CDR1 is SGHVS and CDR2 is FNYEAQ. The CDR3 consists of 15 residues. CDR3 coding DNA: TGTGCCAGCAGCTTAGTTGTGGGTTGGAGCACTGAAGCTTTCTTT. Translated, it gives CASSLVVGWSTEAFF.

The chain combines TRBV18 with TRBJ2-7, with D unresolved. Germline loops: CDR1 KGHSH, CDR2 LQKENI. With 2 bases removed from V and 4 bases from J, the gap between germline ends came to 9 bases. This CDR3 spans 13 amino acids. CDR3 sequence: CASSPGRHYEQYF. CDR3 in DNA: TGTGCCAGCTCACCAGGCAGGCATTACGAGCAGTACTTC.

This rearrangement joins TRBV3-1 (or the pseudogene TRBV3-2) to TRBJ1-2; D unclear. Germline CDR1 reads LGHDT; CDR2 reads YNNKEL (reference sequence). CDR3 length: 14 amino acids. Trimming removed 5 bases from V and 4 bases from J, with 14 bases in between. The CDR3 reads CASSSRWEAYGYTF. CDR3 sequence (DNA): TGTGCCAGCAGCTCAAGGTGGGAGGCCTATGGCTACACCTTC.

The J gene is TRBJ2-7, the V gene TRBV18, with 7 nucleotides matching TRBD1. The V segment lost 1 base and the J segment 0 bases; nucleotides outside the gene matches: 6. The CDR3 contains 16 residues. Germline V gene lookup returns CDR1 KGHSH and CDR2 LQKENI. The CDR3 coding sequence is TGTGCCAGCTCACCACAGGGGGCCGCAAGCTCCTACGAGCAGTACTTC. Protein sequence: CASSPQGAASSYEQYF.

This chain joins TRBV5-1 and TRBJ2-3; TRBD2 matches at 7 bases. The CDR3 sequence is 15 residues long. V was pared by 5 bases and J by 0 bases, with 6 bases of the junction left unmatched. In germline, CDR1 is SGHRS, CDR2 YFSETQ. CDR3 protein: CASRSGTPSTDTQYF. The CDR3 nucleotides are TGCGCCAGCAGAAGCGGGACGCCCAGCACAGATACGCAGTATTTT.

The chain uses TRBV30 and TRBJ1-5; D might be TRBD1 (6 bases). This CDR3 spans 15 amino acids. Germline-derived CDR1 and CDR2 are GTSNPN and SVGIG (reference sequence). V lost 3 bases and J lost 1, with 13 bases in between. The CDR3 loop is CAWRGTGLSNQPQHF. The CDR3 nucleotides are TGTGCCTGGAGAGGTACAGGGTTAAGCAATCAGCCCCAGCATTTT. Complete variable domain (other parts from reference TRBV30 and TRBJ1-5): SQTIHQWPATLVQPVGSPLSLECTVEGTSNPNLYWYRQAAGRGLQLLFYSVGIGQISSEVPQNLSASRPQDRQFILSSKKLLLSDSGFYLCAWRGTGLSNQPQHFGDGTRLSIL.

The gene calls are TRBV6-5 and TRBJ1-4; a weak D match, TRBD1 (6 bases). From germline, CDR1 is MNHEY and CDR2 SVGAGI. CDR3 length equals 14 residues. V lost 8 bases, J lost 8 bases, and 18 bases lay in between. DNA of the CDR3: TGTGCCAGCCGGGCCCGGGACAAGGACGAAAAACTGTTTTTT. The encoded protein is CASRARDKDEKLFF.

The chain employs TRBV2 and TRBJ2-5, with unresolved D. The CDR3 extends over 13 amino acids. Deletions cut 7 bases from V and 7 bases from J, with 16 bases between. CDR1 and CDR2 from the germline V gene are SNHLY and FYNNEI. CDR3 residues: CASKRSREGTQYF. The CDR3 nucleotides read TGTGCCAGCAAGCGATCTCGCGAAGGGACCCAGTACTTC.

In this sample, this clone turned up once. CDR3 sequence: CATSLGLVGGYTF. The DNA of the CDR3 is TGTGCCACCAGCCTCGGTCTGGTCGGGGGCTACACCTTC. The chain links TRBV15 to TRBJ1-2; no reliable D call. The V end lost 5 bases, the J end lost 8 bases, and 15 bases lay between the germline ends. This CDR3 has 13 amino acids. CDR1 and CDR2 from the germline V gene are LNHNV and YYDKDF (reference sequence).

A note on this clone: Distinct nucleotide sequences in the sample also encode this CDR3. J is TRBJ1-5 and V is TRBV2, with 8 bases lining up with TRBD1. The germline CDR1 and CDR2 sequences are SNHLY and FYNNEI. The V segment lost 6 bases and the J segment 4 bases; nucleotides outside the gene matches: 5. CDR3 length: 14 amino acids. CDR3 coding DNA: TGTGCCAGCAGCGGAACAGGGGGGAATCAGCCCCAGCATTTT. Amino acid sequence: CASSGTGGNQPQHF.

This clone was seen a handful of times. One end of the junction varies from germline; a read error may be responsible. The V and J genes are TRBV28 and TRBJ2-5; 12 bases align to TRBD1. The CDR3 loop spans 15 amino acids. Germline CDR1 and CDR2: MDHEN and SYDVKM. CDR3 in amino acids: CASRGDRGPFETQYF. CDR3 in DNA: TGTGCGAGCAGGGGGGACAGGGGGCCATTTGAGACCCAGTACTTC.

The gene calls are TRBV9 and TRBJ2-7; tentative D call: TRBD2 (6 bases). Germline lookup yields CDR1 SGDLS and CDR2 YYNGEE. The germline V and J ends were trimmed by 0 bases and 3 bases, with 13 bases remaining between them. The CDR3 is 15 amino acids. CDR3: CASSVAGDLIYEQYF. The CDR3 DNA reads TGTGCCAGCAGCGTAGCGGGAGATCTAATCTACGAGCAGTACTTC.

The V and J genes are TRBV14 and TRBJ1-1, with unresolved D. Trimming pared 1 base from V and 0 bases from J, leaving 9 bases between. Germline V gene data show CDR1 as SGHDN and CDR2 as FVKESK. The CDR3 runs to 15 residues. This CDR3 is CASSQVSFLNTEAFF. Here the CDR3 DNA reads TGTGCCAGCAGCCAAGTAAGCTTCTTGAACACTGAAGCTTTCTTT.

The rearrangement links TRBV30 to TRBJ1-1, with D possibly matching TRBD1 (5 bases). V was clipped by 7 bases and J by 4 bases, with 13 bases between them. CDR3 length: 12 residues. Looked up from germline, CDR1 is GTSNPN and CDR2 is SVGIG (reference sequence). The CDR3 region is CASMDGGTEAFF. In DNA form, the CDR3 reads TGTGCCTCAATGGACGGGGGCACTGAAGCTTTCTTT. Combining the CDR3 with reference TRBV30 and TRBJ1-1 gives the whole variable domain SQTIHQWPATLVQPVGSPLSLECTVEGTSNPNLYWYRQAAGRGLQLLFYSVGIGQISSEVPQNLSASRPQDRQFILSSKKLLLSDSGFYLCASMDGGTEAFFGQGTRLTVV.

This clone was picked up one time. This chain links TRBV5-4 with TRBJ1-2; a possible D gene is TRBD1 (6 bases). Germline CDR1 SGHNT, CDR2 YYREEE (reference sequence). This CDR3 has 15 residues. Trimming took 3 bases from V and 0 from J, leaving 12 bases between them. CDR3 DNA: TGTGCCAGCAGCTCCGGGACACTAGCTAACTATGGCTACACCTTC. Protein sequence: CASSSGTLANYGYTF.

The chain employs TRBV7-2 and TRBJ2-2, with D unclear. CDR3 size: 14 residues. The ends were cut back, 3 bases at V and 1 base at J, with 6 bases in the middle. Germline-derived CDR1 and CDR2 are SGHTA and FQGNSA. The CDR3 sequence is CASSLYRNTGELFF. Here the CDR3 DNA reads TGTGCCAGCAGCTTGTACAGGAACACCGGGGAGCTGTTTTTT.

Points on this clone: One end of the junction varies from germline; a read error may be responsible. The V gene is TRBV15, the J gene TRBJ2-4, with 8 positions matching TRBD2. Germline V gene lookup returns CDR1 LNHNV and CDR2 YYDKDF (reference sequence). This CDR3 contains 12 residues. The CDR3 protein is CATSRDFSGMSF. Written as DNA, the CDR3 is TGTGCCACCAGCAGAGACTTTAGCGGGATGTCTTTC.

The chain links TRBV7-2 to TRBJ2-7; TRBD2 matches 7 bases. CDR1 is SGHTA and CDR2 is FQGNSA in the germline V gene. Germline trimming cut 1 base from V and 2 bases from J; bases unmatched to any gene: 8. The CDR3 extends over 16 amino acids. Here the CDR3 reads CASSLGLGRNTYEQYF. The CDR3 nucleotides are TGTGCCAGCAGCTTAGGGCTCGGGAGGAACACCTACGAGCAGTACTTC.

The rearrangement joins TRBV14 to TRBJ2-1; D may be TRBD2 (6 bases). The ends were cut back, 8 bases at V and 4 bases at J, with 18 bases in the middle. The CDR3 has 15 amino acids. CDR1 SGHDN and CDR2 FVKESK come from the germline V gene. The CDR3 coding sequence is TGTGCCAGCCGACCGCGGGGCTATCAATACAATGAGCAGTTCTTC. This codes for CASRPRGYQYNEQFF. The full variable domain, in which reference TRBV14 and TRBJ2-1 provide the parts outside the CDR3, is EAGVTQFPSHSVIEKGQTVTLRCDPISGHDNLYWYRRVMGKEIKFLLHFVKESKQDESGMPNNRFLAERTGGTYSTLKVQPAELEDSGVYFCASRPRGYQYNEQFFGPGTRLTVL.

The V and J genes are TRBV5-1 and TRBJ2-5; D ambiguous. The CDR3 has 14 residues. With 0 bases removed from V and 0 bases from J, the gap between germline ends came to 6 bases. CDR1 is SGHRS, CDR2 YFSETQ, per germline. The CDR3 sequence is CASSLGANQETQYF. The DNA of the CDR3 is TGCGCCAGCAGCTTGGGGGCCAACCAAGAGACCCAGTACTTC.

The chain uses TRBV14 and TRBJ2-2; tentative D call: TRBD1 (6 bases). The CDR3 has 16 amino acids. CDR1 is SGHDN and CDR2 is FVKESK in the germline V gene. The V and J ends lost 3 bases and 6 bases respectively, with 17 bases between them. CDR3 coding DNA: TGTGCCAGCAGCCACCTGCCGAGGGGGATCCCCGGGGAGCTGTTTTTT. Translating it yields CASSHLPRGIPGELFF.

The chain joins TRBV7-2 to TRBJ1-3, with 7 nucleotides matching TRBD1. The CDR3 covers 16 residues. V was pared by 5 bases and J by 0 bases, with 7 bases of the junction left unmatched. Germline loops: CDR1 SGHTA, CDR2 FQGNSA. The CDR3 nucleotides read TGTGCCAGCAGCCCCCAGGGGGTTTTCTCTGGAAACACCATATATTTT. Its translation is CASSPQGVFSGNTIYF.

The V gene is TRBV29-1, the J gene TRBJ1-2; D remains ambiguous. The germline V and J ends were trimmed by 2 bases and 5 bases, with 9 bases remaining between them. CDR3 length: 12 amino acids. From germline, CDR1 is SQVTM and CDR2 ANQGSEA. For the CDR3, the DNA is TGCAGCGTTGAACCGAACTTTTATGGCTACACCTTC. Amino acid sequence: CSVEPNFYGYTF.

In nucleotides, the CDR3 is TGTGCCAGCAGATACAGGTGGCAGAACACCGGGGAGCTGTTTTTT. It specifies CASRYRWQNTGELFF. The genes are TRBV27 and TRBJ2-2, with D possibly matching TRBD1 (5 bases). Per germline, CDR1 MNHEY and CDR2 SMNVEV (reference sequence). V was clipped by 6 bases and J by 1 base, with 12 bases between them. This CDR3 comprises 15 residues.